A selection of T cell receptor beta chains follows, all from one sample in a study of blood T cell repertoires in COVID-19. Here immunoSEQ multiplex PCR was the method, and the copy in TCRdb shows in-frame clones only, minus some. The sample includes fewer than 300,000 clones, approximately 84% seen only once; the top ten take more than 1.1%. The sample comprised peripheral blood. These TCRs come from a human donor with COVID-19, enrolled during active disease. The donor label of this sample is uncertain. CDR3s include the opening cysteine and the closing phenylalanine or tryptophan. The D gene is left open where the match is weak. Not all rows give a size; the values are once, few, many and, for expanded clones, a class.

>TRBV19|TRBJ2-4|TRBD1|.
TGTGCCAGTAGTATGTGGCAGGGGGTAACCAAAAACATTCAGTACTTC
CASSMWQGVTKNIQYF
>TRBV27|TRBJ2-3|.|.
TGTGCCAGCACCAGGGCCCAGGGCACAGATACGCAGTATTTT
CASTRAQGTDTQYF
>TRBV6-6|TRBJ1-3|.|.
TGTGCCAGCAGTTGGACGGGGGACGGGTCTGGAAACACCATATATTTT
CASSWTGDGSGNTIYF
>TRBV9|TRBJ1-1|TRBD1|.
TGTGCCAGCAGCCCTCAGACAGGGGCAGGGGTCACTGAAGCTTTCTTT
CASSPQTGAGVTEAFF
>TRBV4-1|TRBJ1-4|.|.
TGCGCCAGCAGCCCCCCGGGGGAGGGGCAAAGGGAAAAACTGTTTTTT
CASSPPGEGQREKLFF
>TRBV12-3/TRBV12-4|TRBJ2-7|.|once
TGTGCCAGCAGCCGAAGGAGTGAGCAGTACTTC
CASSRRSEQYF
>TRBV5-1|TRBJ2-7|TRBD1|.
TGCGCCAGCAGCCCAGTACAGGGGGCCGGCGAGCAGTACTTC
CASSPVQGAGEQYF
>TRBV28|TRBJ1-2|.|.
TGTGCCAGCAGCCCTATAGGGGTGGAGGGCTACTATGGCTACACCTTC
CASSPIGVEGYYGYTF
>TRBV19|TRBJ2-7|TRBD1|.
TGTGCCAGTAGAGCTCAGATTACAGGGGGGTACGAGCAGTACTTC
CASRAQITGGYEQYF
>TRBV28|TRBJ1-1|.|.
TGTGCCAGCACCCCCGCGGGGACTGAAGCTTTCTTT
CASTPAGTEAFF
>TRBV28|TRBJ2-1|TRBD2|.
TGTGCCAGCAGTTCTAGCGGGCTCCTACTGAGGGCCAATGAGCAGTTCTTC
CASSSSGLLLRANEQFF
>TRBV4-3|TRBJ1-2|.|.
TGCGCCAGCAGCCAAGATTCGGGGGTGCTCGATGGCTACACCTTC
CASSQDSGVLDGYTF
>TRBV29-1|TRBJ1-4|TRBD1|.
TGCAGCGTTTATAGAGGGGGCGGTTGGGAAAAACTGTTTTTT
CSVYRGGGWEKLFF
>TRBV12-3/TRBV12-4|TRBJ2-7|.|.
TGTGCCAGCAGTTTATCCTATTCGGAGCAGTACTTC
CASSLSYSEQYF
>TRBV5-1|TRBJ2-1|TRBD2|few
TGCGCCAGCAGCTTGAACGCGGGAGAGTTGAACAATGAGCAGTTCTTC
CASSLNAGELNNEQFF
>TRBV4-3|TRBJ1-1|.|.
TGCGCCAGCAGCCAAGACCCCGGACAGTACACTGAAGCTTTCTTT
CASSQDPGQYTEAFF
>TRBV5-6|TRBJ2-2|TRBD2|.
TGTGCCAGCAGCGCTGGACTAGCGGGCCCCACCGGGGAGCTGTTTTTT
CASSAGLAGPTGELFF
>TRBV4-2|TRBJ2-1|TRBD2|.
TGTGCCAGCAGCCAAGATCCTAGCGGGAGGCCCTACAATGAGCAGTTCTTC
CASSQDPSGRPYNEQFF
>TRBV9|TRBJ2-7|TRBD2|few
TGTGCCAGCAGCGCCCAGGGGAGCGGGAGTAGCGAGCAGTACTTC
CASSAQGSGSSEQYF
>TRBV2|TRBJ2-1|.|.
TGTGCCAGCGCGTCTCAGCGGAACAATGAGCAGTTCTTC
CASASQRNNEQFF